Following are 7 T cell receptor beta chains from one sample sequenced in a study of technical replicates of blood from a few donors. TCRdb keeps only in-frame clones here, not all; method: immunoSEQ multiplex PCR. The sample yields 80,000 or so clones, roughly 94% seen once. Specimen: T cells isolated from PBMCs. The source of these receptors is a human donor in good health.

V and J are TRBV5-1 and TRBJ2-2, with 7 positions matching TRBD1. V gave up 4 bases and J gave up 4 bases; unmatched junction bases: 16. Germline CDR1 SGHRS, CDR2 YFSETQ. The CDR3 covers 18 residues. Here the CDR3 reads CASSPDNLRGLVTGELFF. CDR3 in DNA: TGCGCCAGCAGCCCGGACAACTTGAGGGGGCTGGTCACCGGGGAGCTGTTTTTT.

The gene calls are TRBV30 and TRBJ2-3, with TRBD2 matching 9 bases. Germline V gives CDR1 GTSNPN, CDR2 SVGIG (reference sequence). The CDR3 is made up of 18 amino acids. V lost 2 bases and J lost 4; bases outside the gene matches: 16. The DNA for the CDR3 is TGTGCCTGGAGTTCCCTCCTGGGCGGGAGGGCCTTGGCAGATACGCAGTATTTT. Amino acids: CAWSSLLGGRALADTQYF.

The chain has TRBV28 and TRBJ2-7, with 12 bases aligning to TRBD2. This CDR3 has 16 residues. Losses at the gene ends were 1 base for V and 4 bases for J; bases not matched to a gene: 5. CDR1 is MDHEN and CDR2 is SYDVKM in the germline V gene. CDR3 sequence reads: CASSLLTSGSQYEQYF. The CDR3 DNA follows: TGTGCCAGCAGTTTATTGACTAGCGGGAGTCAGTACGAGCAGTACTTC.

This clone was seen a single time. The V gene is TRBV5-1, the J gene TRBJ2-3, with 12 bases that match TRBD2. The CDR3 is made up of 17 amino acids. Unmatched junction bases numbered 8, after V lost 4 bases and J lost 2 bases. Germline CDR1 SGHRS, CDR2 YFSETQ. As DNA, the CDR3 is TGCGCCAGCAGCCTTGATGGACTAGCGGGGCTCACAGATACGCAGTATTTT. It translates to CASSLDGLAGLTDTQYF.

J is TRBJ2-1 and V is TRBV29-1, with D perhaps TRBD1 (6 bases). This CDR3 is built from 13 residues. Germline V gene lookup returns CDR1 SQVTM and CDR2 ANQGSEA. V gave up 6 bases and J gave up 8 bases, with 17 bases separating them. In DNA form, the CDR3 reads TGCAGCGTGAACCCTAGGACAGAGGATGAGCAGTTCTTC. It specifies CSVNPRTEDEQFF.

As regards this clone: The same CDR3 also results from other DNA sequences found in this sample. The chain recombines TRBV27 with TRBJ2-2; the match to TRBD2 covers 7 bases. The V gene end was trimmed by 2 bases and the J gene end by 1 base; junction bases not matched to a gene: 1. Germline V gives CDR1 MNHEY, CDR2 SMNVEV (reference sequence). The CDR3 is 15 residues long. The CDR3 sequence: CASSLLAVNTGELFF. DNA for the CDR3: TGTGCCAGCAGTTTACTAGCGGTGAACACCGGGGAGCTGTTTTTT.

This chain links TRBV13 with TRBJ2-1, with D tentatively TRBD2 (6 bases). The CDR3 spans 12 residues. Per the germline V gene, CDR1 is PRHDT and CDR2 is FYEKMQ (reference sequence). V was cut by 3 bases and J by 10 bases, with 10 bases left in between. The CDR3 DNA follows: TGTGCCAGCAGCTTTAAGGGAGGCGAGCAGTTCTTC. Encoded protein: CASSFKGGEQFF.